The subject of this entry is one T cell receptor beta chain. Antigen specificity is unknown. These data originate in a study of CD8 T cells in ankylosing spondylitis. Germline CDR1 reads KGHDR; CDR2 reads SFDVKD. The CDR3 extends over 14 amino acids. V was pared by 4 bases and J by 0 bases, with 8 bases between. Overall study findings and caveats: A motif in TCR beta, a set of fewer than ten highly homologous variants, appeared characteristic of ankylosing spondylitis blood. Matched ankylosing spondylitis synovial fluid reportedly showed significant enrichment of disease-linked clones. Several of the motif variants were reported before in synovial fluid and blood from reactive arthritis.

TCRdb re-called the 5' RACE reads with MiXCR, one entry per CDR3 protein. The table lists 350,000 to 450,000 distinct CDR3 sequences, around 26% of them singletons, with over 0.8% in the top ten. Sequences were obtained from blood, either unsorted or a sorted T cell fraction (not recorded which). The V call is TRBV24-1, the J call TRBJ1-1; D remains unclear. The clonotype originates from a male donor with ankylosing spondylitis. Written as DNA, the CDR3 is TGTGCCACCAGTGACCGAGGGCTGAACACTGAAGCTTTCTTT. Translation gives CATSDRGLNTEAFF.